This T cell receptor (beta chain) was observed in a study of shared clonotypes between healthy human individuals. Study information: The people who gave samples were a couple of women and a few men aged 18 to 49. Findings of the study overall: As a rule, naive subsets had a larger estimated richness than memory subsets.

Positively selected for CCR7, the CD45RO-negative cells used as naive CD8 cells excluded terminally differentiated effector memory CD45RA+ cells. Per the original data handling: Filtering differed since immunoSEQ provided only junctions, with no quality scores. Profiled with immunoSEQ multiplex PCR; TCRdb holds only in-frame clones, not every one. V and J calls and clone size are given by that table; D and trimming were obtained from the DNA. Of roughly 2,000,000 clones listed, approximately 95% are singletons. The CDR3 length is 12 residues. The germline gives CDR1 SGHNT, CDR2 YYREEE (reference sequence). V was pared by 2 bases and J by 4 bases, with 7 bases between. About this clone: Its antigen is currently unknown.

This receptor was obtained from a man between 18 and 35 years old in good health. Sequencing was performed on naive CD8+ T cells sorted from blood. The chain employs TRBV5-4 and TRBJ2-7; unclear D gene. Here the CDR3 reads CASSFAGYEQYF. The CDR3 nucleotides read TGTGCCAGCAGCTTTGCAGGTTACGAGCAGTACTTC.